This T cell receptor (beta chain) was retrieved from a study of cytomegalovirus exposure and HLA in healthy donors. Study-wide points: Some V segments could not be told apart, so they were left out, TRBV6-2 and TRBV6-3 among them. Most TCR sequences were uncommon, yet certain public TCRs appeared in many donors. The number of N-insertions in an Asian-associated ancestry cluster was reportedly below the approximately 680-donor mean in a later analysis.

Germline lookup yields CDR1 MNHEY and CDR2 SMNVEV (reference sequence). V dropped 4 bases and J dropped 0 bases, with 21 bases sitting between them. This CDR3 has 18 amino acids. Primers included in the PCR were 60 Vbeta and 13 Jbeta primers. Authors' data handling: Later reanalysis found roughly 80 million unique TCR beta chains, roughly 10 million of them shared. The assay was immunoSEQ multiplex PCR, and TCRdb's table has in-frame clones only and misses some. V and J calls and clone size are copied from that table; D and trimming were computed from the DNA. The repertoire includes about 160,000 clones, approximately 81% of them detected once, and 2.4% sits in the top ten. As for this clone: The target antigen is unknown. The CDR3 does not close with the conserved phenylalanine or tryptophan, likely indicating a read error.

Sequencing input: PBMCs. The sequence was collected from a male donor in good health and CMV-seronegative. The chain employs TRBV27 and TRBJ1-1; no clear D. The CDR3, as DNA: TGTGCCAGCAGTTCCTCTCTGGGCCGATTTACAGTGAACACTGAAGCTTTCCTT. Its protein product is CASSSSLGRFTVNTEAFL.